This entry is about one T cell receptor beta chain. The antigen remains unidentified. TCRdb's table, derived via immunoSEQ multiplex PCR, lists solely in-frame clones and lacks some. Of some 68,000 clones listed, roughly 89% were seen once; the top ten hold approximately 4.8%. Unstimulated regulatory T cells (CD4+CD25+CD127-), CD4+CD25- non-regulatory cells, CD4 and CD8 cells were FACS-sorted from thawed PBMCs. The sample belongs to a study of Tregs in tolerant kidney transplant recipients. Study conclusions and caveats: Expanding Tregs on activated donor B cells appeared to best identify donor-specific TCRbeta clones.

Sequenced: CD4+ T cells from blood. This TCR derives from a human donor in good health.

The CDR3 loop reads CASSYSWGEQYF. CDR3 nucleotide sequence: TGTGCCAGCAGTTACTCCTGGGGCGAGCAGTACTTC. The chain links TRBV6-5 to TRBJ2-7; no firm D call. Per germline, CDR1 MNHEY and CDR2 SVGAGI. This CDR3 is built from 12 residues. V lost 0 bases and J 6 bases, leaving 6 bases between the germline ends.